The clone carrying this T cell receptor beta chain was recorded only once. This sample is part of a study of blood T cells in healthy people across ages. Using a J-beta primer mix together with a sample-barcoded 5' primer, a second PCR was run for roughly 6 to 12 cycles. TCRdb reprocessed the 5' RACE reads via MiXCR and lists one record per CDR3 protein. The table includes fewer than 2,000,000 distinct CDR3 sequences, more than 35% detected once. The source is a human donor in good health. The sample consisted of blood.

CDR3 sequence reads: CASSSASQPSYEQYF. CDR3 DNA: TGTGCCAGCAGCTCAGCCAGCCAACCCTCCTACGAGCAGTACTTC. V is TRBV7-9 and J is TRBJ2-7, with unresolved D. The germline V gene encodes CDR1 SEHNR and CDR2 FQNEAQ (reference sequence). There are 15 residues in the CDR3. Trimming pared 4 bases from V and 0 bases from J, leaving 13 bases between.